This T cell receptor beta chain was sequenced for a study of cytomegalovirus exposure and HLA in healthy donors. Study observations and caveats: Specificity of three CMV-associated chains for CMV antigens was verified in vitro.

Germline CDR1 reads SGHDN; CDR2 reads FVKESK. The CDR3 consists of 15 residues. V lost 5 bases to trimming and J lost 8 bases; unmatched junction nucleotides: 12. TCRdb's copy holds only in-frame clones and misses some; the assay was immunoSEQ multiplex PCR. Of a few hundred thousand clones listed, roughly 90% were seen once; the top ten hold about 0.86%. Comment on this clone: No antigen is known for it.

This sequence joins TRBV14 and TRBJ2-7; 10 positions match TRBD2. The TCR sequence derives from a woman aged 18-29 years in good health and CMV-seronegative. The sample was PBMCs. CDR3: CASSKGGVAGGKQYF. The CDR3 DNA reads TGTGCCAGCAGCAAAGGGGGAGTAGCGGGGGGTAAGCAGTACTTC.